This T cell receptor (beta chain) was retrieved from a study of blood T cell repertoires in COVID-19. In the study overall: Specimens from acute and convalescent COVID-19 originated in the United States, Italy and Spain. T cells, B-cell-depleted T cells, or PBMCs provided the cDNA or gDNA that served as material.

How the authors handled the data: Nucleated cell counts were estimated from reference gene primer amplification. The method was immunoSEQ multiplex PCR; TCRdb's version includes in-frame clones alone and lacks a portion of them. D and trimming were read from the DNA, whereas the V and J calls and clone size are those reported in that table. The sample lists some 230,000 clones; approximately 84% were seen once. Sequenced input: peripheral blood. The sequence was obtained from a woman aged 25 to 39 who had recovered from COVID-19.

This chain's CDR3 is CASSSQGQNTEAFF. The CDR3 DNA reads as TGTGCCAGCAGCTCGCAGGGGCAGAACACTGAAGCTTTCTTT. The chain employs TRBV21-1 and TRBJ1-1; the table's TRBD1 call for D was not verified on the DNA. TRBV21-1 is recorded as a pseudogene. CDR3 length equals 14 residues.